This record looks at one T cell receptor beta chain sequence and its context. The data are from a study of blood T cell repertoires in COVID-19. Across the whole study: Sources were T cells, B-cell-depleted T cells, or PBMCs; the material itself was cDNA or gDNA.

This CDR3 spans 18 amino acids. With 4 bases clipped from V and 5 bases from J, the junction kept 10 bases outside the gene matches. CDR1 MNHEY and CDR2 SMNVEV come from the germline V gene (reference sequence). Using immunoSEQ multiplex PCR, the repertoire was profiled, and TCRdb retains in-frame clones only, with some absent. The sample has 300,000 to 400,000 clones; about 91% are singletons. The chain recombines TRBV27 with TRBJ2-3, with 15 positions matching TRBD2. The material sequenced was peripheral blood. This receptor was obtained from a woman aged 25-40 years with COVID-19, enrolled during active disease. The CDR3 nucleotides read TGTGCCAGCAGTTCCATGGGACTAGCGGGGGGCAGATTAGATACGCAGTATTTT. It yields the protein CASSSMGLAGGRLDTQYF.